The clone carrying this T cell receptor beta chain was counted at least ten times. Its antigen is not identified. This specimen belongs to a study of tumor and adjacent non-tumor tissue in lung cancer. RNA was extracted from bulk tissue without any cell sorting. Distant lung tissue was collected more than 3 cm away from the tumor edge. Study-level points and caveats: Significantly higher TCR diversity was found in tumor than normal lung. Tumor repertoires had a smaller top 100 clone share than normal lung.

The library came from three nested PCR rounds adapted from ARM-PCR protocols. In TCRdb, the multiplex PCR reads were re-called with MiXCR into one record per CDR3 protein. The sample holds about 43,000 distinct CDR3 sequences, 60% seen once. Input material: distant non-tumor lung tissue. The clonotype comes from a man in his fifties or sixties with non-small cell lung cancer.

This chain's CDR3 is CASSFLSGIQETQYF. The CDR3 region has the DNA TGCGCCAGCAGCTTCCTATCGGGGATCCAAGAGACCCAGTACTTC. The rearrangement uses TRBV5-1 and TRBJ2-5; D may be TRBD2 (5 bases). Germline CDR1 and CDR2: SGHRS and YFSETQ. With 2 bases removed from V and 1 base from J, the gap between germline ends came to 12 bases. This CDR3 contains 15 residues.